This T cell receptor beta chain appears in the sequencing data of a study of T cell responses to AZD1222 COVID-19 vaccine. The CDR3 extends over 14 amino acids. V lost 2 bases, J lost 9 bases, and 16 bases lay in between. Germline lookup yields CDR1 MRHNA and CDR2 SNTAGT. This table comes from immunoSEQ multiplex PCR, and its TCRdb copy is limited to in-frame clones, with some not included. The sample holds some 130,000 clones, around nine tenths seen once. This receptor was identified in an adult in good health. The source material was peripheral blood, sampled on day 0 of AZD1222 vaccination. The genes are TRBV6-4 and TRBJ1-2, with D tentatively TRBD1 (6 bases). CDR3: CASSDGGRSESYTF. The CDR3 nucleotides are TGTGCCAGCAGTGACGGGGGCCGGTCTGAGAGCTACACCTTC.